This T cell receptor (beta chain) was captured by sequencing in a study of cytomegalovirus exposure and HLA in healthy donors. Study details: Assignment to the Caucasian-associated ancestry cluster applied to around 80% of the approximately 400 genotyped donors.

Details on this clone: What it binds is not known.

In the PCR, 60 Vbeta and 13 Jbeta primers were used. TCRdb keeps only in-frame clones here, not all; method: immunoSEQ multiplex PCR. The table has just under 95,000 clones, 70% to 90% seen once. Broader study findings: Most CMV-associated TCR beta chains appeared HLA-restricted in a later analysis. It was taken for granted in presence/absence analyses that sequencing depth across donors was roughly uniform.

Germline values: CDR1 SGHTA, CDR2 FQGNSA. The CDR3 extends over 15 amino acids. Trimming cost V 5 bases and J 5 bases; bases outside gene matches: 8. The origin of this receptor is a young woman in good health and CMV-seropositive. Sequencing input: PBMCs. The chain carries TRBV7-2 and TRBJ2-1, with 8 bases lining up with TRBD2. Written as DNA, the CDR3 is TGTGCCAGCAGCACTATAGCGGGACCGAACAATGAGCAGTTCTTC. Amino acids: CASSTIAGPNNEQFF.